This T cell receptor (beta chain) was profiled in a study of radiotherapy plus CTLA-4 blockade in lung cancer. Background on the study: An objective response was seen in roughly a sixth of patients, and disease control in less than 35%. Study results and caveats: Reportedly, early blood T cell clone dynamics best predicted response, with interferon-beta. Radiotherapy was combined with ipilimumab, and tumor-derived TCR clones then expanded in blood.

V lost 0 bases and J lost 2, with 14 bases in between. Per germline, CDR1 SGDLS and CDR2 YYNGEE. The CDR3 extends over 16 amino acids. Produced via immunoSEQ multiplex PCR; TCRdb's table is partial and in-frame only. The top ten clones hold under 8% of a sample with about 28,000 clones, 70% to 80% of them seen once. Enrolled patients, whose metastatic non-small-cell lung cancer was chemo-refractory, received focal radiation plus CTLA-4 blockade with ipilimumab. Remarks on this clone: Its antigen is unidentified.

This sequence originates from a human donor with non-small cell lung cancer who had stable disease on radiotherapy plus ipilimumab. The rearrangement joins TRBV9 to TRBJ2-5, with D possibly called TRBD1 or TRBD2 (6 bases each). The input for sequencing was peripheral blood, taken from a patient treated with radiotherapy plus ipilimumab. CDR3 sequence reads: CASSVGGGGRQETQYF. DNA of the CDR3: TGTGCCAGCAGCGTAGGTGGAGGGGGTAGACAAGAGACCCAGTACTTC.